Below are 29 T cell receptor beta chains sequenced from a single sample in a study of T-cell memory formation after mild COVID-19. TCRdb passed the 5' RACE reads through MiXCR, listing each CDR3 protein once. The data contain about 400,000 distinct CDR3 sequences, 20% to 30% of them singletons. The sequencing input was PBMCs or a T cell subset sorted from them (not recorded which). Every receptor here comes from an adult woman who had mild COVID-19 (a few samples of this study predate the infection). Cell type and time point are not known.

This clonotype was seen a few times. The chain has TRBV6-1 and TRBJ2-3; weak D call: TRBD2 (5 bases). The CDR3 runs to 14 residues. Germline CDR1 reads MNHNS; CDR2 reads SASEGT. V dropped 4 bases and J dropped 1 base, with 9 bases sitting between them. As DNA, the CDR3 is TGTGCCAGCAGTGGAGCAGCGGGCACAGATACGCAGTATTTT. It translates to CASSGAAGTDTQYF.

The chain employs TRBV19 and TRBJ1-2; D ambiguous. Looked up from germline, CDR1 is LNHDA and CDR2 is SQIVND (reference sequence). CDR3 size: 14 residues. Deletions cut 4 bases from V and 4 bases from J, with 13 bases between. The CDR3 DNA reads as TGTGCCAGTAGTACCGGACGGACTCTCTATGGCTACACCTTC. Translation: CASSTGRTLYGYTF.

This clonotype was seen a few times. The V and J genes are TRBV11-2 and TRBJ2-5; D not certain. CDR1 and CDR2 from the germline V gene are SGHAT and FQNNGV. The CDR3 runs 14 residues. The V end was cut by 0 bases, the J end by 8 bases, with 13 bases between. For the CDR3, the DNA is TGTGCCAGCAGCTTAGACCTGCTTCCAGGTACCCAGTACTTC. The encoded protein is CASSLDLLPGTQYF.

The DNA for the CDR3 is TGCGCCAGCAGCTTGGCCGGGACAGGGAGCTATGGCTACACCTTC. It translates to CASSLAGTGSYGYTF. The chain has TRBV5-1 and TRBJ1-2, with 9 bases matching TRBD1. With 0 bases clipped from V and 4 bases from J, the junction kept 4 bases outside the gene matches. The CDR3 loop spans 15 amino acids. Germline V lookup: CDR1 SGHRS, CDR2 YFSETQ.

V usage is TRBV3-1 and J usage is TRBJ1-2, with D tentatively TRBD1 (6 bases). Looked up from germline, CDR1 is LGHDT and CDR2 is YNNKEL (reference sequence). This CDR3 region has 14 residues. Trimming removed 1 base from V and 7 bases from J, with 13 bases in between. CDR3 sequence reads: CASSQVFGGGGYTF. The CDR3 DNA follows: TGTGCCAGCAGCCAAGTATTCGGGGGCGGTGGCTACACCTTC.

The J gene is TRBJ2-7, the V gene TRBV6-6; 8 positions agree with TRBD2. Germline lookup yields CDR1 MNHNY and CDR2 SVGAGI (reference sequence). CDR3 size: 14 residues. V trimming: 5 bases; J trimming: 5 bases; junction bases outside the gene matches: 8. The CDR3 coding sequence is TGTGCCAGCAGTAAGTCGGGACTAGTTGACGAGCAGTACTTC. Translation gives CASSKSGLVDEQYF.

The chain links TRBV12-3 or TRBV12-4 to TRBJ1-3; D might be TRBD1 (5 bases). This CDR3 is built from 12 residues. The germline V and J ends were trimmed by 5 bases and 7 bases, with 9 bases remaining between them. The CDR3: CASSPGRNTIYF. The CDR3 DNA reads as TGTGCCAGCAGTCCAGGGCGCAACACCATATATTTT.

The rearrangement uses TRBV12-3 or TRBV12-4 and TRBJ1-5; tentative D call: TRBD1 (5 bases). The CDR3 is made up of 13 amino acids. Trimming took off 5 bases at V and 4 bases at J, with 9 bases between the two ends. CDR3 residues: CASSAQGNQPQHF. DNA of the CDR3: TGTGCCAGCAGTGCCCAGGGAAATCAGCCCCAGCATTTT.

This clonotype was found a few times. CDR3 loop: CASSPGPNYEQYF. DNA of the CDR3: TGTGCCAGCAGCCCCGGGCCTAACTACGAGCAGTACTTC. This chain uses TRBV9 with TRBJ2-7; D not certain. CDR3 length equals 13 residues. Between the trimmed V and J ends, which lost 4 bases and 3 bases, there was a span of 11 bases. CDR1 is SGDLS and CDR2 is YYNGEE in the germline V gene.

This rearrangement joins TRBV5-8 to TRBJ1-1; D gene ambiguous. Trimming removed 1 base from V and 0 bases from J, with 10 bases in between. The CDR3 contains 15 residues. CDR1 and CDR2 from the germline V gene are SGHTS and YDEGEE. CDR3 sequence: CASSLYGIMNTEAFF. The DNA for the CDR3 is TGTGCCAGCAGCTTGTATGGGATTATGAACACTGAAGCTTTCTTT.

CDR3 nucleotides: TGTGCCAGCAGCTTGGATGACCTGGGGGGCCACACCTTC. Protein product: CASSLDDLGGHTF. The chain combines TRBV5-4 with TRBJ1-2; D may be TRBD1 (6 bases). This CDR3 is built from 13 residues. V lost 0 bases and J lost 12, with 15 bases in between. From germline, CDR1 is SGHNT and CDR2 YYREEE (reference sequence).

The V call is TRBV4-1, the J call TRBJ1-1; the D gene is possibly TRBD1 (6 bases). Germline V gene sequence: CDR1 MGHRA, CDR2 YSYEKL. This CDR3 contains 17 residues. V lost 1 base to trimming and J lost 2 bases, with 17 bases between them. The DNA of the CDR3 is TGCGCCAGCAGCCAAGGGGGGGCTAGGGCCACCAACACTGAAGCTTTCTTT. This translates into CASSQGGARATNTEAFF.

The sample holds a few counts of this clonotype. The V gene is TRBV24-1, the J gene TRBJ2-1, with 7 bases identical to TRBD1. With V trimmed by 2 bases and J by 9 bases, 3 bases remained unmatched. The length of the CDR3 is 13 residues. The germline V gene has CDR1 KGHDR and CDR2 SFDVKD. Here the CDR3 DNA reads TGTGCCACCAGTGATTCGACAGGGAGTGAGCAGTTCTTC. Protein product: CATSDSTGSEQFF.

This clonotype showed up just a few times. The V gene is TRBV7-6, the J gene TRBJ1-4; 7 bases agree with TRBD1. The germline CDR1 and CDR2 sequences are SGHVS and FNYEAQ. The CDR3 is 14 amino acids. V was pared by 6 bases and J by 4 bases, with 5 bases of the junction left unmatched. The chain's CDR3 is CASSIQGVNEKLFF. The CDR3 region has the DNA TGTGCCAGCAGTATCCAGGGGGTTAATGAAAAACTGTTTTTT.

This clonotype was detected only a few times. The chain combines TRBV6-5 with TRBJ2-5; 10 nucleotides match TRBD1. Trimming at V came to 5 bases and at J to 14 bases, leaving 8 bases not matched to a gene. The CDR3 length is 12 residues. The germline gives CDR1 MNHEY, CDR2 SVGAGI. The CDR3 bases are TGTGCCAGCAGTGACGGGACAGGGGATGGTTACTTC. Protein sequence: CASSDGTGDGYF.

The chain combines TRBV5-1 with TRBJ1-6, with D possibly TRBD1 on 5 matching bases. The V end was cut by 3 bases, the J end by 7 bases, with 14 bases between. Germline loops: CDR1 SGHRS, CDR2 YFSETQ. The CDR3 contains 15 residues. CDR3: CASSSDTGGNSPLHF. In nucleotides, the CDR3 is TGCGCCAGCAGCTCCGACACGGGGGGGAATTCACCCCTCCACTTT.

This sequence joins TRBV7-3 and TRBJ2-6; D may match TRBD1 or TRBD2 (6 bases each). CDR1 is SGHTA, CDR2 FQGTGA, per germline. The CDR3 has 18 amino acids. Trimming stripped 4 bases from V and 1 base from J, with 17 bases between. The CDR3 region is CASSYNPRGASGANVLTF. CDR3 DNA sequence: TGTGCCAGCAGCTACAACCCAAGGGGGGCATCTGGGGCCAACGTCCTGACTTTC.

This chain uses TRBV18 with TRBJ1-1, with TRBD1 as a possible D gene (5 bases). The CDR3 covers 15 residues. V was shortened by 2 bases and J by 1 base, with 11 bases between the two germline ends. CDR1 KGHSH and CDR2 LQKENI come from the germline V gene. CDR3 bases: TGTGCCAGCTCACCAGATCAGGGCAGGAACACTGAAGCTTTCTTT. This sequence encodes CASSPDQGRNTEAFF.

This clonotype was seen ten or more times. The chain combines TRBV7-9 with TRBJ1-5, with a possible D match to TRBD1 (6 bases). Trimming cost V 2 bases and J 4 bases, with 6 bases left between them. CDR1 SEHNR and CDR2 FQNEAQ come from the germline V gene (reference sequence). The length of the CDR3 is 13 residues. The CDR3 protein is CASSLTGNQPQHF. The DNA for the CDR3 is TGTGCCAGCAGCTTAACAGGGAATCAGCCCCAGCATTTT.

This chain uses TRBV4-1 with TRBJ1-4; D may be TRBD1 (6 bases). The CDR3 is 18 amino acids. Trimming removed 4 bases from V and 8 bases from J, with 26 bases in between. Germline V CDR1 and CDR2: MGHRA, YSYEKL. The chain's CDR3 is CASSREPRWGGQGEKLFF. Here the CDR3 DNA reads TGCGCCAGCAGCCGAGAGCCTCGATGGGGAGGCCAGGGGGAAAAACTGTTTTTT.

The gene calls are TRBV5-1 and TRBJ1-1; no definite D call. CDR1 and CDR2 (germline): SGHRS, YFSETQ. The CDR3 has 14 residues. Trimming stripped 1 base from V and 1 base from J, with 8 bases between. This chain's CDR3 is CASSLKSTNTEAFF. The CDR3 nucleotides read TGCGCCAGCAGCTTGAAATCAACGAACACTGAAGCTTTCTTT.

On this clonotype: One end of the junction fails to match germline, which may point to a read error. The rearrangement uses TRBV5-1 and TRBJ2-1; D possibly matches TRBD1 or TRBD2 (6 bases each). The V gene's germline CDR1 is SGHRS and CDR2 YFSETQ. This CDR3 contains 16 residues. For the CDR3, the DNA is TGCTCCAGCAGCCCCTCGGCGGGGACATCCTACAATGAGCAGTTCTTC. Protein: CSSSPSAGTSYNEQFF.

The chain is built from TRBV19 and TRBJ1-1; D unresolved. CDR3 length: 14 amino acids. Germline CDR1 and CDR2: LNHDA and SQIVND (reference sequence). Trimming took 3 bases from V and 3 from J, leaving 11 bases between them. For the CDR3, the DNA is TGTGCCAGTAGTATGGTCCCGGACTACACTGAAGCTTTCTTT. This encodes CASSMVPDYTEAFF.

The rearrangement uses TRBV19 and TRBJ1-2; D is possibly TRBD1 (5 bases). V was clipped by 3 bases and J by 3 bases, with 11 bases between them. CDR3 length: 14 amino acids. The germline V gene encodes CDR1 LNHDA and CDR2 SQIVND (reference sequence). The DNA for the CDR3 is TGTGCCAGTAGTATTCCTGGGACTGACTATGGCTACACCTTC. Translation: CASSIPGTDYGYTF. Supplemented by reference TRBV19 and TRBJ1-2, the full variable domain reads DGGITQSPKYLFRKEGQNVTLSCEQNLNHDAMYWYRQDPGQGLRLIYYSQIVNDFQKGDIAEGYSVSREKKESFPLTVTSAQKNPTAFYLCASSIPGTDYGYTFGSGTRLTVV.

The chain has TRBV9 and TRBJ2-2, with no clear D. V lost 0 bases to trimming and J lost 0 bases, with 9 bases between them. This CDR3 contains 16 residues. Germline-derived CDR1 and CDR2 are SGDLS and YYNGEE. The CDR3 spells CASSVGGYSNTGELFF. CDR3 nucleotides: TGTGCCAGCAGCGTAGGAGGATATTCGAACACCGGGGAGCTGTTTTTT.

The chain is built from TRBV5-5 and TRBJ1-5, with D unclear. The germline CDR1 and CDR2 sequences are SGHKS and YYEKEE (reference sequence). Trimming cost V 0 bases and J 4 bases, with 11 bases left between them. This CDR3 contains 15 residues. This CDR3 reads CASSLEVRLNQPQHF. In nucleotides, the CDR3 is TGTGCCAGCAGCTTGGAGGTCAGACTAAATCAGCCCCAGCATTTT. Full variable domain (outside the CDR3, taken from reference TRBV5-5 and TRBJ1-5): DAGVTQSPTHLIKTRGQQVTLRCSPISGHKSVSWYQQVLGQGPQFIFQYYEKEERGRGNFPDRFSARQFPNYSSELNVNALLLGDSALYLCASSLEVRLNQPQHFGDGTRLSIL.

The gene calls are TRBV5-1 and TRBJ1-2; 8 bases agree with TRBD1. V lost 7 bases and J lost 4; bases outside the gene matches: 6. Germline values: CDR1 SGHRS, CDR2 YFSETQ. The CDR3 has 13 amino acids. CDR3 protein: CASGDRGSYGYTF. CDR3 nucleotide sequence: TGCGCCAGCGGCGACAGGGGCAGCTATGGCTACACCTTC.

The CDR3 sequence is CSARDPAGSQETQYF. The CDR3 DNA is TGCAGTGCTAGAGATCCAGCGGGGAGCCAAGAGACCCAGTACTTC. The chain recombines TRBV20-1 with TRBJ2-5; 7 positions match TRBD2. The V segment lost 0 bases and the J segment 1 base; nucleotides outside the gene matches: 5. The CDR3 covers 15 residues. The germline gives CDR1 DFQATT, CDR2 SNEGSKA (reference sequence).

The chain carries TRBV29-1 and TRBJ1-2, with 8 bases aligning to TRBD1. Germline trimming cut 6 bases from V and 3 bases from J; bases unmatched to any gene: 3. The germline V gene encodes CDR1 SQVTM and CDR2 ANQGSEA. This CDR3 region has 12 residues. The CDR3 nucleotides are TGCAGCGTGGAGACAGGGGACTATGGCTACACCTTC. Its protein is CSVETGDYGYTF.